A selection of T cell receptor beta chains follows, all from one sample in a study of graft-versus-host responses after intestinal transplantation. This table comes from immunoSEQ multiplex PCR, and its TCRdb copy is limited to in-frame clones, with some not included. The repertoire has roughly 29,000 clones, roughly 85% of them found once; the top ten carry 11%. Sample: PBMCs, taken about 420 days after intestinal transplantation. These receptors came from a human patient who received an intestinal transplant, so some T cells may come from the graft donor. Both conserved end residues are part of each CDR3. A D gene is named only where the DNA matches it firmly. Clone size is stated in some rows and not others, as once, few, many or a class when expanded.

TRBD1	TRBJ2-7	TRBV6-1	NA	CASRTGYEQYF	TGTGCCAGCAGGACAGGGTACGAGCAGTACTTC
NA	TRBJ1-1	TRBV28	NA	CASRGQGYTEAFF	TGTGCCAGCAGAGGCCAGGGGTACACTGAAGCTTTCTTT
TRBD2	TRBJ2-7	TRBV11-2	NA	CASSAQLAGGPYEQYF	TGTGCCAGCAGCGCCCAGCTAGCGGGAGGGCCATACGAGCAGTACTTC
TRBD2	TRBJ2-2	TRBV5-1	NA	CASSSLAGPNTGELFF	TGCGCCAGCAGCTCCCTAGCGGGGCCGAACACCGGGGAGCTGTTTTTT
NA	TRBJ2-5	TRBV28	NA	CASSSLRSQETQYF	TGTGCCAGCAGTTCACTCAGGAGTCAAGAGACCCAGTACTTC
TRBD2	TRBJ2-1	TRBV6-1	NA	CASRELAGNYNEQFF	TGTGCCAGCAGGGAACTAGCGGGAAACTACAATGAGCAGTTCTTC
TRBD2	TRBJ2-7	TRBV7-9	NA	CASSRLAGGTYEQYF	TGTGCCAGCAGTCGACTAGCGGGAGGAACCTACGAGCAGTACTTC
NA	TRBJ1-5	TRBV4-1	NA	CASSYRDNPNQPQHF	TGCGCCAGCAGCTACCGGGACAACCCCAATCAGCCCCAGCATTTT
TRBD2	TRBJ2-1	TRBV29-1	NA	CSVEISGSSYNEQFF	TGCAGCGTTGAGATTAGCGGGAGCTCCTACAATGAGCAGTTCTTC
NA	TRBJ2-1	TRBV10-3	NA	CAISVGGASYNEQFF	TGTGCCATCAGTGTGGGGGGGGCCTCCTACAATGAGCAGTTCTTC
NA	TRBJ2-7	TRBV2	once	CASTFGGVTYEQYF	TGTGCCAGCACTTTTGGGGGAGTTACCTACGAGCAGTACTTC
TRBD2	TRBJ2-1	TRBV19	NA	CASSSGSSYNEQFF	TGTGCCAGTAGTAGCGGGAGCTCCTACAATGAGCAGTTCTTC
NA	TRBJ1-3	TRBV6-6	once	CASSYRGGNTIYF	TGTGCCAGCAGTTACAGGGGTGGAAACACCATATATTTT
NA	TRBJ1-2	TRBV30	NA	CAWSVGSNYGYTF	TGTGCCTGGAGTGTAGGTAGTAACTATGGCTACACCTTC
TRBD1	TRBJ1-1	TRBV29-1	NA	CSARSVGTGNTEAFF	TGCAGCGCCCGTTCGGTAGGGACAGGGAACACTGAAGCTTTCTTT
NA	TRBJ1-2	TRBV20-1	NA	CSAREEYGYTF	TGCAGTGCTAGAGAAGAGTATGGCTACACCTTC
NA	TRBJ1-2	TRBV28	NA	CASSLTSTGFTHGYTF	TGTGCCAGCAGTTTAACCTCGACAGGTTTTACCCATGGCTACACCTTC
NA	TRBJ2-7	TRBV19	NA	CASSIGPSSSYEQYF	TGTGCCAGTAGTATCGGACCTTCGAGCTCCTACGAGCAGTACTTC
NA	TRBJ2-7	TRBV6-1	NA	CASRRNDLYEQYF	TGTGCCAGCAGGAGGAATGATCTCTACGAGCAGTACTTC
NA	TRBJ1-2	TRBV27	NA	CASSSDLWGYTF	TGTGCCAGCAGCTCAGACTTATGGGGCTACACCTTC
NA	TRBJ2-5	TRBV27	NA	CATSRRGQETQYF	TGTGCCACTTCCCGCCGGGGGCAAGAGACCCAGTACTTC
NA	TRBJ2-6	TRBV15	NA	CATSTLSAGANVLTF	TGTGCCACCAGCACACTTAGCGCTGGGGCCAACGTCCTGACTTTC
NA	TRBJ2-7	TRBV30	few	CAWGVYEQYF	TGTGCCTGGGGAGTATACGAGCAGTACTTC